This section outlines one T cell receptor (beta chain) sequence together with its context. Original handling: Reference gene primer amplification gave nucleated cell count estimates. The data were produced by immunoSEQ multiplex PCR, yet TCRdb's version contains in-frame clones alone and is incomplete. The V and J calls and clone size come from that table; D and trimming were worked out from the DNA. This table holds a few hundred thousand clones, 80% to 85% found once. The record originates from a study of blood T cell repertoires in COVID-19. Across the whole study: Collection of acute and convalescent COVID-19 samples took place in the United States, Italy and Spain. The analysed material was cDNA or gDNA that came from T cells, B-cell-depleted T cells, or PBMCs.

The germline V gene has CDR1 SGHTA and CDR2 FQGNSA. The V end was cut by 0 bases, the J end by 4 bases, with 12 bases between. This CDR3 comprises 15 residues. The chain couples TRBV7-2 to TRBJ1-2, with D tentatively TRBD1 (5 bases). What was sequenced was peripheral blood. The origin of this receptor is a person between 65 and 80 years old with COVID-19, enrolled during active disease. CDR3 DNA: TGTGCCAGCAGCTTAGCCTCTGCAGGGTCCTATGGCTACACCTTC. Translated, it gives CASSLASAGSYGYTF.